Sequencing of this T cell receptor beta chain was carried out in a study of blood T cells in healthy people across ages. Study results and limitations: Age brought a roughly linear fall in TCR beta diversity measured per million T cells. PBMCs that were unsorted prevented a conclusive naive versus antigen-experienced comparison.

The CDR3 has 13 amino acids. V shed 4 bases and J shed 6 bases, with 15 bases lying between them. The germline gives CDR1 SQVTM, CDR2 ANQGSEA. This clonotype turned up a few times. What it binds is not known. A J-beta primer mix and a sample-barcoded 5' primer were used in a second PCR of roughly 7 to 12 cycles. Each of the cDNA molecules was tagged by a template-switch adaptor with 12 random nucleotides. TCRdb ran MiXCR on the 5' RACE reads and lists one entry per CDR3 protein. The data hold about 1.5 million distinct CDR3 sequences, with approximately 38% observed a single time. This clonotype was obtained from a woman aged 18-29 years in good health. Sequenced sample: blood. The chain links TRBV29-1 to TRBJ1-2; tentatively, D is TRBD1 (5 bases). The CDR3 here is CSVVGEEVDGYTF. The CDR3 region has the DNA TGCAGCGTTGTGGGGGAAGAGGTAGATGGCTACACCTTC.